This T cell receptor beta chain derives from a study of T cell repertoires in cytomegalovirus infection. On the study more broadly: CMV infection together with matching HLA type was indicated by public TCR beta signatures.

This clonotype was seen at least ten times. The antigen remains undetermined. Study-wide results and limits: Cumulative frequency of public TCR beta families picked out carriers of CMV plus the relevant HLA. The study found HLA-C-restricted CMV-specific TCR beta clonotypes dominating the ex vivo response.

Trimming removed 1 base at V and 9 bases at J, with 4 bases between. CDR3 size: 11 residues. CDR1 SGHTA and CDR2 FQGNSA come from the germline V gene. TCRdb ran MiXCR on the reads and lists one entry per CDR3 protein. The sample consists of tens of thousands of distinct CDR3 sequences, around 20% of them appearing once. V and J are TRBV7-2 and TRBJ2-1; unclear D gene. The sequenced sample was PBMCs, sequenced either directly or after in vitro stimulation (not recorded which). This clonotype was obtained from a human donor in good health (CMV status not recorded). Some clones in this sample may be carry-over from other donors' samples. CDR3 bases: TGTGCCAGCAGCTTAGGTCCTGAGCAGTTCTTC. Encoded protein: CASSLGPEQFF.